This T cell receptor (beta chain) appears in the sequencing data of a study of blood T cell repertoires in COVID-19. Overall study: Researchers got acute and convalescent COVID-19 samples from the United States, Italy and Spain.

This CDR3 contains 14 residues. CDR1 and CDR2 from the germline V gene are SGHRS and YFSETQ. The ends were cut back, 0 bases at V and 3 bases at J, with 9 bases in the middle. In the source study's methods: It was from reference gene primer amplification that nucleated cell counts were estimated. Profiling relied on immunoSEQ multiplex PCR, and the TCRdb table lists in-frame clones only, not all of them. The D gene and trimming were derived from the DNA, and the V and J assignments and clone size from that table. The data hold approximately 200,000 clones, with 70% to 85% observed a single time. The source is a woman older than 75 with COVID-19, enrolled during active disease. The sequencing sample was made of peripheral blood. This chain links TRBV5-1 with TRBJ1-2; D possibly corresponds to TRBD1 (5 bases). CDR3 amino acids: CASSLVQGDYGYTF. The CDR3 DNA reads TGCGCCAGCAGCTTGGTTCAGGGTGACTATGGCTACACCTTC. Full variable domain (outside the CDR3, taken from reference TRBV5-1 and TRBJ1-2): KAGVTQTPRYLIKTRGQQVTLSCSPISGHRSVSWYQQTPGQGLQFLFEYFSETQRNKGNFPGRFSGRQFSNSRSEMNVSTLELGDSALYLCASSLVQGDYGYTFGSGTRLTVV.